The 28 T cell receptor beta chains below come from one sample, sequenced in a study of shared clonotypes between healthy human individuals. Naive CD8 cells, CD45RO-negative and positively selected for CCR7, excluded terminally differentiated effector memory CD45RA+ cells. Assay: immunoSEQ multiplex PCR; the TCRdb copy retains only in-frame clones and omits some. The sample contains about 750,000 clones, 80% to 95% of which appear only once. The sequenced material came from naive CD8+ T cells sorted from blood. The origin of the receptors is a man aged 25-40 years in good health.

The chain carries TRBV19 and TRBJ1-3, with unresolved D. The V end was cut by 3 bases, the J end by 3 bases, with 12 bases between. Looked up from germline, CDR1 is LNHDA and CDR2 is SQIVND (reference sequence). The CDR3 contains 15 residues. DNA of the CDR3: TGTGCCAGTAGTATCGGTTTTCCTGATGGAAACACCATATATTTT. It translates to CASSIGFPDGNTIYF.

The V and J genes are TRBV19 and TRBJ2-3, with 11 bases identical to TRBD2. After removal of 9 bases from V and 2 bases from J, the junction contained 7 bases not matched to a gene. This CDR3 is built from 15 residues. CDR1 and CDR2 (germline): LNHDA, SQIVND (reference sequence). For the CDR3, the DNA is TGTGCCAGCCAGACTAGCGGGGCACCCACAGATACGCAGTATTTT. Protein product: CASQTSGAPTDTQYF.

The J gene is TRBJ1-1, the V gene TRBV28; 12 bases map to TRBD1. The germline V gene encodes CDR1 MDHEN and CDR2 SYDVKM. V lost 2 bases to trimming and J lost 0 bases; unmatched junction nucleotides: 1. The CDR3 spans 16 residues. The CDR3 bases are TGTGCCAGCAGTTTAGGGACAGGGGGCATGAACACTGAAGCTTTCTTT. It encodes CASSLGTGGMNTEAFF.

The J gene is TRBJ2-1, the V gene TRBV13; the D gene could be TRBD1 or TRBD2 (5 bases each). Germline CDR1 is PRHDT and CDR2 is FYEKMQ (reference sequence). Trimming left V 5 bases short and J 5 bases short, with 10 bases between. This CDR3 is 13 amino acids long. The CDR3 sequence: CASSALGDNEQFF. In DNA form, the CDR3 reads TGTGCCAGCAGCGCCCTGGGGGACAATGAGCAGTTCTTC.

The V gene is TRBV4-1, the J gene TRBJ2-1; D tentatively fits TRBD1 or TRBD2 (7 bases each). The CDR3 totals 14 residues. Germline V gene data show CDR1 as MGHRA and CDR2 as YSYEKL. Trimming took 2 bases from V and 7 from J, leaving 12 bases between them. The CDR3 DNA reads TGCGCCAGCAGCCAATCAGGGGGAGGGAATGAGCAGTTCTTC. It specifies CASSQSGGGNEQFF.

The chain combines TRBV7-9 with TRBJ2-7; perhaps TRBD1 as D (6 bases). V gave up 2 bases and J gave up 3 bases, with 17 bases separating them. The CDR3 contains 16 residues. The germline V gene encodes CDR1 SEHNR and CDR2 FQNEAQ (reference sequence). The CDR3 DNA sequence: TGTGCCAGCAGCTTACCCCTAGGACAGAGAAACTACGAGCAGTACTTC. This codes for CASSLPLGQRNYEQYF.

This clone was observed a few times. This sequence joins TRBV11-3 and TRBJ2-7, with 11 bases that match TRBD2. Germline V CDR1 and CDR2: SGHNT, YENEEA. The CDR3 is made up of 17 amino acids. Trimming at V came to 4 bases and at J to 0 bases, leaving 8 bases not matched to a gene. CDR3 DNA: TGTGCCAGCAGCTCACGACTAGCGGGAAGCCCCTCCTACGAGCAGTACTTC. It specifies CASSSRLAGSPSYEQYF.

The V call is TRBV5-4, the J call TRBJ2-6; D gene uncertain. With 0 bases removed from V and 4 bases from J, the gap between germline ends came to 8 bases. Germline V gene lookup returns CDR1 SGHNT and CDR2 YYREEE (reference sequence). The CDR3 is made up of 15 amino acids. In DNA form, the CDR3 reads TGTGCCAGCAGCTTGGAAACTCCAGGGGCCAACGTCCTGACTTTC. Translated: CASSLETPGANVLTF. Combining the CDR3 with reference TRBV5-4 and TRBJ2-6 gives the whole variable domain ETGVTQSPTHLIKTRGQQVTLRCSSQSGHNTVSWYQQALGQGPQFIFQYYREEENGRGNFPPRFSGLQFPNYSSELNVNALELDDSALYLCASSLETPGANVLTFGAGSRLTVL.

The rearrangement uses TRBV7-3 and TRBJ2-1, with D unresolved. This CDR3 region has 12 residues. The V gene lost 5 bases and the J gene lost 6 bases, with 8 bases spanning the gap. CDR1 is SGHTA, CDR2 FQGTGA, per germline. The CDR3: CASSPFSNEQFF. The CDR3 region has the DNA TGTGCCAGCAGCCCCTTTTCCAATGAGCAGTTCTTC.

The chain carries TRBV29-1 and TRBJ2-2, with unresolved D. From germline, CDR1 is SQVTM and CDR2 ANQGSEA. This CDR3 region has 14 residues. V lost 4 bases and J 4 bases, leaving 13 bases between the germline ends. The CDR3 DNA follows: TGCAGCGTTGCTCTGAAGGTAACCACCGGGGAGCTGTTTTTT. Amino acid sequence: CSVALKVTTGELFF.

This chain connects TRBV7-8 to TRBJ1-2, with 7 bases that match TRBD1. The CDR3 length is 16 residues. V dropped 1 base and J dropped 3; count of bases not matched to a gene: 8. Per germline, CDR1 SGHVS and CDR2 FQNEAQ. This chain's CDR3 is CASSLGREGADYGYTF. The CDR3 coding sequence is TGTGCCAGCAGCTTAGGACGAGAGGGGGCGGACTATGGCTACACCTTC.

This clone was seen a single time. The CDR3 is CSVLQEKVVGYTF. The CDR3 nucleotides read TGCAGCGTCCTACAGGAAAAGGTGGTTGGCTACACCTTC. The genes are TRBV29-1 and TRBJ1-2, with D possibly being TRBD1 (5 bases). This CDR3 comprises 13 residues. The germline CDR1 and CDR2 sequences are SQVTM and ANQGSEA. V dropped 6 bases and J dropped 7 bases, with 18 bases sitting between them.

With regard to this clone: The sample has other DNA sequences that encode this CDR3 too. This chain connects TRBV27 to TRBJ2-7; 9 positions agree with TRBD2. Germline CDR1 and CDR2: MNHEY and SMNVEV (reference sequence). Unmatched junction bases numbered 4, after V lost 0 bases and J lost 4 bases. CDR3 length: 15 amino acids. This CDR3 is CASSLSGTSFYEQYF. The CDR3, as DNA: TGTGCCAGCAGTTTATCCGGGACTAGCTTTTACGAGCAGTACTTC.

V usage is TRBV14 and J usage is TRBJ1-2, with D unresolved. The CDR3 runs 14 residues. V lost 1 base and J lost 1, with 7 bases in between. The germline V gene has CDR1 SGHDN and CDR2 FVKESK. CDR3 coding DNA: TGTGCCAGCAGCCAAGTTCAGGATAACTATGGCTACACCTTC. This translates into CASSQVQDNYGYTF.

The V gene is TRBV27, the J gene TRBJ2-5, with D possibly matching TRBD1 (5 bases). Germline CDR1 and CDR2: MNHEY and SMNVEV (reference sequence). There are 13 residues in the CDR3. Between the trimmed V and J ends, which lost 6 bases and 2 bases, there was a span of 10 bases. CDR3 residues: CASRPGIQETQYF. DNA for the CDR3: TGTGCCAGCAGACCAGGGATACAAGAGACCCAGTACTTC.

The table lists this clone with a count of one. CDR3 in DNA: TGCAGCGTTGTCTGGGGAACGACAGATCCTTACGAGCAGTACTTC. It translates to CSVVWGTTDPYEQYF. The V and J genes are TRBV29-1 and TRBJ2-7; possible D gene TRBD1, 5 bases. CDR1 is SQVTM and CDR2 is ANQGSEA in the germline V gene. CDR3 size: 15 residues. V lost 4 bases to trimming and J lost 4 bases, with 20 bases between them.

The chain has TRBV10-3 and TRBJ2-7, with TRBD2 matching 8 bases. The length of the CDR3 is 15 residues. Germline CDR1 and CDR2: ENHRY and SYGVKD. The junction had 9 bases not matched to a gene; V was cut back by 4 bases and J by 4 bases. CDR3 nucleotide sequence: TGTGCCATCAGTGGGGGGCTAGCGGGTAGTTACGAGCAGTACTTC. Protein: CAISGGLAGSYEQYF.

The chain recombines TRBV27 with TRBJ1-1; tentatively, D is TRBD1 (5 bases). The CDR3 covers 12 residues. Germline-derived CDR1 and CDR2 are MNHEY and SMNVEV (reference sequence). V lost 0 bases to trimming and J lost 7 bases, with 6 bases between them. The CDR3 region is CASSLSGGEAFF. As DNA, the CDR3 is TGTGCCAGCAGTTTATCCGGGGGTGAAGCTTTCTTT.

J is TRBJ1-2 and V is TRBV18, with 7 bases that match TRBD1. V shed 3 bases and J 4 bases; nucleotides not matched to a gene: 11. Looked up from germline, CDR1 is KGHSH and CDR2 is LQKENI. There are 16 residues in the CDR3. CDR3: CASSPEGASGAYGYTF. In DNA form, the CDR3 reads TGTGCCAGCTCACCCGAGGGGGCGTCAGGTGCCTATGGCTACACCTTC.

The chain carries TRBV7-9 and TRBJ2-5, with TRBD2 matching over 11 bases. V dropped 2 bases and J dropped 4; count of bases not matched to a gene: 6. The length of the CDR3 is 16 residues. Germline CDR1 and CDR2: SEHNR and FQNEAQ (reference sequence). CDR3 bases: TGTGCCAGCAGCTTACTCTTCGGACTAGCGGGAGAGACCCAGTACTTC. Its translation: CASSLLFGLAGETQYF.

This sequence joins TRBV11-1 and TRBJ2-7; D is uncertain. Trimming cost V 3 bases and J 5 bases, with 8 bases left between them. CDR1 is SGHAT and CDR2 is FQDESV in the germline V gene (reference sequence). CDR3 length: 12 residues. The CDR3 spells CASSFGSDEQYF. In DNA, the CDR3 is TGTGCCAGCAGCTTTGGGTCTGACGAGCAGTACTTC.

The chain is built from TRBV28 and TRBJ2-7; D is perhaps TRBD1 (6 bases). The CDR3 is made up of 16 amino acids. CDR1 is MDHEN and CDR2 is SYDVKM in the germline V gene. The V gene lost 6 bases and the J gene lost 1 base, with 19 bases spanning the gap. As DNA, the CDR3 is TGTGCCAGCAGCCGGATACAGGGCCCCAGGTCCTACGAGCAGTACTTC. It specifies CASSRIQGPRSYEQYF.

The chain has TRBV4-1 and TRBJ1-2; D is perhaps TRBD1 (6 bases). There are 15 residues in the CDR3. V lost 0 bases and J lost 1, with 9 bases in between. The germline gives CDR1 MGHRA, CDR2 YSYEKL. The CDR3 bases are TGCGCCAGCAGCCAAGAAAACAGGGTTAACTATGGCTACACCTTC. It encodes CASSQENRVNYGYTF.

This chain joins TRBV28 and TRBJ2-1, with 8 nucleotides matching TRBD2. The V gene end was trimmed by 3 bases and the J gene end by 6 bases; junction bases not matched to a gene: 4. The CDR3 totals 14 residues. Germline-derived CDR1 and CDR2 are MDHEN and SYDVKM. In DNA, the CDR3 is TGTGCCAGCAGTTTCCAGCGGGAGCCCAATGAGCAGTTCTTC. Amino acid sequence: CASSFQREPNEQFF.

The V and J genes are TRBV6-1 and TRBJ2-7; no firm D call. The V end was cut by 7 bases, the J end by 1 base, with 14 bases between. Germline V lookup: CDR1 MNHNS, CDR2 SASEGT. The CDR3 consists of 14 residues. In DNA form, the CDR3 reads TGTGCCAGCATTTACACGGGCGTTTCCTACGAGCAGTACTTC. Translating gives CASIYTGVSYEQYF.

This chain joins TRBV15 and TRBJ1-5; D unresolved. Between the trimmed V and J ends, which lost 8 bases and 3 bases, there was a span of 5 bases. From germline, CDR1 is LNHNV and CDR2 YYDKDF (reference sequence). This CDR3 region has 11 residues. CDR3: CATGNNQPQHF. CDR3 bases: TGTGCCACCGGGAACAATCAGCCCCAGCATTTT.

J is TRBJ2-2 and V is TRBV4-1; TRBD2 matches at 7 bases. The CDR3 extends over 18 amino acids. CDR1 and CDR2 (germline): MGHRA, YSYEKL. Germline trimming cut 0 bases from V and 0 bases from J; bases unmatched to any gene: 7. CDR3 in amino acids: CASSQDAGGRANTGELFF. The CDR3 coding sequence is TGCGCCAGCAGCCAAGATGCCGGCGGGAGAGCGAACACCGGGGAGCTGTTTTTT.

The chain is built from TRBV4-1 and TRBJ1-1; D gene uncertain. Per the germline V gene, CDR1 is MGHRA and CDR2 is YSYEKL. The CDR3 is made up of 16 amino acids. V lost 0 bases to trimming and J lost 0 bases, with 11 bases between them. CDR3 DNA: TGCGCCAGCAGCCAAGATGATATAGACCTGAACACTGAAGCTTTCTTT. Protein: CASSQDDIDLNTEAFF.